This T cell receptor (beta chain) was sequenced in a study of CD8+ T cells in alopecia areata. Turning to the study itself: Treated patients were dosed with oral tofacitinib, taking 5 to 10 mg twice daily.

cDNA prepared by RNA extraction and subsequent reverse transcription served as the template for sequencing. The method was immunoSEQ multiplex PCR; TCRdb's version includes in-frame clones alone and lacks a portion of them. The data show some 120,000 clones, 61% seen once. The ends were cut back, 5 bases at V and 5 bases at J, with 18 bases in the middle. Germline V gene lookup returns CDR1 SEHNR and CDR2 FQNEAQ (reference sequence). The CDR3 contains 15 residues. Treatment meaning: oral pan-JAK inhibitor, 5-10 mg twice daily. Alopecia areata patients provided lesional scalp punch biopsies and peripheral blood.

The chain couples TRBV7-9 to TRBJ1-2; D remains ambiguous. The TCR was taken from a human donor with alopecia areata. The sample consisted of CD4+ T cells sorted from blood, taken at week 4, from a patient treated with tofacitinib. CDR3 DNA sequence: TGTGCCAGCAGCGCCAGCACGGGCGGGATATATGGCTACACCTTC. Translation gives CASSASTGGIYGYTF.